Listed here are 26 T cell receptor beta chains from one sample, sequenced in a study of blood T cell repertoires in COVID-19. Using immunoSEQ multiplex PCR, the repertoire was profiled, and TCRdb retains in-frame clones only, with some absent. The data hold about 130,000 clones, with about 89% observed a single time. Input material: peripheral blood. The receptors were sampled from a man between 60 and 70 years old with COVID-19, enrolled during active disease.

The V and J genes are TRBV6-1 and TRBJ1-6; 8 nucleotides line up with TRBD1. Looked up from germline, CDR1 is MNHNS and CDR2 is SASEGT. The V gene end was trimmed by 2 bases and the J gene end by 9 bases; junction bases not matched to a gene: 9. The CDR3 spans 16 residues. The CDR3 sequence is CASSERIGDRGSPLHF. In DNA form, the CDR3 reads TGTGCCAGCAGTGAAAGAATAGGTGACAGGGGTTCACCCCTCCACTTT.

The genes are TRBV7-9 and TRBJ1-1; TRBD1 is a possible D gene (6 bases). Per the germline V gene, CDR1 is SEHNR and CDR2 is FQNEAQ (reference sequence). The length of the CDR3 is 14 residues. V was pared by 6 bases and J by 3 bases, with 14 bases between. The DNA of the CDR3 is TGTGCCAGCAGTCCTCCGGGGGGCTACACTGAAGCTTTCTTT. Translated, it gives CASSPPGGYTEAFF. Full variable domain (outside the CDR3, taken from reference TRBV7-9 and TRBJ1-1): DTGVSQNPRHKITKRGQNVTFRCDPISEHNRLYWYRQTLGQGPEFLTYFQNEAQLEKSRLLSDRFSAERPKGSFSTLEIQRTEQGDSAMYLCASSPPGGYTEAFFGQGTRLTVV.

The chain carries TRBV2 and TRBJ2-3; 16 nucleotides match TRBD2. Germline CDR1 is SNHLY and CDR2 is FYNNEI. The ends lost 10 bases at V and 2 bases at J; junction bases unmatched: 9. CDR3 length: 17 residues. This CDR3 is CATPGLAGGPLTDTQYF. The CDR3 coding sequence is TGTGCCACCCCGGGACTAGCGGGGGGGCCGCTCACAGATACGCAGTATTTT.

This chain links TRBV27 with TRBJ2-2, with D perhaps TRBD2 (6 bases). V lost 3 bases and J 6 bases, leaving 11 bases between the germline ends. The CDR3 runs to 14 residues. From germline, CDR1 is MNHEY and CDR2 SMNVEV (reference sequence). The chain's CDR3 is CASSFTPGAGELFF. CDR3 coding DNA: TGTGCCAGCAGTTTCACTCCGGGGGCCGGGGAGCTGTTTTTT.

CDR3 sequence (DNA): TGTGCCACCAGTGATGGGATGGGGGGGGCAACTGAAGCTTTCTTT. This codes for CATSDGMGGATEAFF. V and J are TRBV24-1 and TRBJ1-1; maybe TRBD1 (6 bases). The CDR3 sequence is 15 residues long. Trimming removed 3 bases at V and 5 bases at J, with 15 bases between. The V gene's germline CDR1 is KGHDR and CDR2 SFDVKD.

The chain employs TRBV9 and TRBJ2-2, with unresolved D. The V and J ends lost 4 bases and 2 bases respectively, with 12 bases between them. CDR3 length: 15 amino acids. Germline lookup yields CDR1 SGDLS and CDR2 YYNGEE. The CDR3 DNA follows: TGTGCCAGCAGCATAGGAACACCTAACACCGGGGAGCTGTTTTTT. Its translation is CASSIGTPNTGELFF.

The chain uses TRBV11-2 and TRBJ1-4; TRBD1 agrees at 11 bases. The ends lost 4 bases at V and 6 bases at J; junction bases unmatched: 4. The CDR3 contains 15 residues. Germline V lookup: CDR1 SGHAT, CDR2 FQNNGV. CDR3 nucleotides: TGTGCCAGCAGCTCGGACAGGGGGCGGGATGAAAAACTGTTTTTT. Protein product: CASSSDRGRDEKLFF.

V and J are TRBV5-5 and TRBJ2-4, with D perhaps matching TRBD1 (6 bases). Trimming removed 5 bases from V and 9 bases from J, with 21 bases in between. Per the germline V gene, CDR1 is SGHKS and CDR2 is YYEKEE (reference sequence). The CDR3 spans 15 residues. The CDR3 loop reads CASRPQQGSLGIQYF. The CDR3 nucleotides read TGTGCCAGCAGGCCTCAACAGGGATCTTTAGGCATTCAGTACTTC.

V and J are TRBV29-1 and TRBJ2-1, with unresolved D. The CDR3 contains 13 residues. Trimming took off 0 bases at V and 10 bases at J, with 13 bases between the two ends. In germline, CDR1 is SQVTM, CDR2 ANQGSEA. The CDR3 bases are TGCAGCGTTGAAGACATAATCGACGGGGAGCAGTTCTTC. Protein: CSVEDIIDGEQFF.

The chain has TRBV6-6 and TRBJ2-5; 9 bases are shared with TRBD2. The V gene's germline CDR1 is MNHNY and CDR2 SVGAGI (reference sequence). With V trimmed by 6 bases and J by 2 bases, 4 bases remained unmatched. The CDR3 has 14 residues. CDR3 DNA: TGTGCCAGCAGGTCTAGCGGGGCTCAAGAGACCCAGTACTTC. Its translation: CASRSSGAQETQYF.

CDR3 in amino acids: CASSRGTDTQYF. For the CDR3, the DNA is TGTGCCAGCAGCAGGGGCACAGATACGCAGTATTTT. The chain couples TRBV6-5 to TRBJ2-3; D possibly corresponds to TRBD1 (5 bases). In germline, CDR1 is MNHEY, CDR2 SVGAGI. Between the trimmed V and J ends, which lost 6 bases and 1 base, there was a span of 5 bases. This CDR3 is built from 12 residues.

This clone was counted a single time. The rearrangement uses TRBV7-2 and TRBJ2-7; 8 positions match TRBD1. Looked up from germline, CDR1 is SGHTA and CDR2 is FQGNSA. The CDR3 has 13 amino acids. The J segment lost 6 bases and the V segment lost 2 bases, leaving 3 bases of the junction unmatched. The CDR3 sequence is CASSLTDRGEQYF. The CDR3 DNA is TGTGCCAGCAGCTTAACTGACAGGGGCGAGCAGTACTTC.

The CDR3 loop is CASSPTRSSYGYTF. Here the CDR3 DNA reads TGTGCCAGCAGCCCCACACGTTCCTCCTATGGCTACACCTTC. The chain combines TRBV7-8 with TRBJ1-2; D gene ambiguous. The length of the CDR3 is 14 residues. The V end lost 5 bases, the J end lost 4 bases, and 14 bases lay between the germline ends. Germline V gives CDR1 SGHVS, CDR2 FQNEAQ. The full variable domain, in which reference TRBV7-8 and TRBJ1-2 provide the parts outside the CDR3, is GAGVSQSPRYKVAKRGQDVALRCDPISGHVSLFWYQQALGQGPEFLTYFQNEAQLDKSGLPSDRFFAERPEGSVSTLKIQRTQQEDSAVYLCASSPTRSSYGYTFGSGTRLTVV.

The chain joins TRBV10-3 to TRBJ1-5; TRBD1 might be the D (6 bases). The CDR3 contains 14 residues. The germline CDR1 and CDR2 sequences are ENHRY and SYGVKD. V lost 6 bases to trimming and J lost 3 bases, with 12 bases between them. CDR3 residues: CAISRGQTNQPQHF. The CDR3 DNA follows: TGTGCCATCAGCCGGGGACAAACCAATCAGCCCCAGCATTTT.

This clone was counted a single time. J is TRBJ1-2 and V is TRBV12-5; D might be TRBD1 (6 bases). This CDR3 is 14 amino acids long. CDR1 LGHNT and CDR2 FRNRAP come from the germline V gene. Between the trimmed V and J ends, which lost 2 bases and 8 bases, there was a span of 15 bases. The CDR3 loop reads CASGLHMQQGGYTF. In nucleotides, the CDR3 is TGTGCTAGTGGTTTGCACATGCAACAGGGAGGCTACACCTTC.

Worth noting for this clone: One end of the junction fails to match germline, which may point to a read error. V and J are TRBV2 and TRBJ1-4; weak D call: TRBD1 (5 bases). In germline, CDR1 is SNHLY, CDR2 FYNNEI. CDR3 length equals 14 residues. DNA for the CDR3: TGTGCCAGCAGTGTCCGTGGGGCTAACGAAAAACTGTTTTTT. This encodes CASSVRGANEKLFF.

This clone appeared a single time. V is TRBV19 and J is TRBJ1-5; TRBD1 aligns across 8 bases. The CDR3 contains 15 residues. Germline assignment: CDR1 LNHDA and CDR2 SQIVND (reference sequence). With V trimmed by 4 bases and J by 5 bases, 7 bases remained unmatched. CDR3 in DNA: TGTGCCAGTAGTAAACAGGGGGGAGGCTATCAGCCCCAGCATTTT. The encoded protein is CASSKQGGGYQPQHF.

The chain is built from TRBV18 and TRBJ2-2; D remains unclear. Trimming shortened V by 1 base and J by 4 bases, and 4 bases separated the two germline ends. CDR1 is KGHSH and CDR2 is LQKENI in the germline V gene. This CDR3 comprises 13 residues. CDR3 protein: CASSPLSTGELFF. The CDR3 region has the DNA TGTGCCAGCTCACCACTCAGCACCGGGGAGCTGTTTTTT.

The rearrangement joins TRBV6-5 to TRBJ1-2; possibly TRBD1 for D (5 bases). The CDR3 consists of 15 residues. CDR1 MNHEY and CDR2 SVGAGI come from the germline V gene. Deletions cut 0 bases from V and 3 bases from J, with 11 bases between. This chain's CDR3 is CASSYSRVGDYGYTF. The CDR3 DNA sequence: TGTGCCAGCAGTTACTCGAGAGTAGGGGACTATGGCTACACCTTC.

The rearrangement uses TRBV6-5 and TRBJ2-2; TRBD1 matches at 8 bases. The J segment lost 0 bases and the V segment lost 6 bases, leaving 3 bases of the junction unmatched. Germline CDR1 and CDR2: MNHEY and SVGAGI. The CDR3 sequence is 15 residues long. This CDR3 is CASSKGQANTGELFF. The CDR3 DNA sequence: TGTGCCAGCAGCAAGGGACAGGCGAACACCGGGGAGCTGTTTTTT.

The V call is TRBV18, the J call TRBJ1-3; D is undetermined. Germline assignment: CDR1 KGHSH and CDR2 LQKENI. The V end lost 4 bases, the J end lost 0 bases, and 13 bases lay between the germline ends. The CDR3 loop spans 16 amino acids. This CDR3 is CASSLPRSLSGNTIYF. Written as DNA, the CDR3 is TGTGCCAGCTCACTTCCCCGTTCCCTCTCTGGAAACACCATATATTTT.

Written as DNA, the CDR3 is TGTGCCAGCAGTACTAGCGGGGGTTCTAATGAGCAGTTCTTC. Protein: CASSTSGGSNEQFF. The chain carries TRBV2 and TRBJ2-1, with 11 bases that match TRBD2. The CDR3 is made up of 14 amino acids. Germline V CDR1 and CDR2: SNHLY, FYNNEI. V was pared by 5 bases and J by 7 bases, with 4 bases of the junction left unmatched.

Comment on this clone: Other nucleotide sequences in the sample specify the same CDR3. The chain recombines TRBV5-1 with TRBJ2-1; 8 bases match TRBD2. The CDR3 loop spans 15 amino acids. Germline V lookup: CDR1 SGHRS, CDR2 YFSETQ. V lost 4 bases and J lost 0; bases outside the gene matches: 3. Here the CDR3 reads CASSHSGGSYNEQFF. Written as DNA, the CDR3 is TGCGCCAGCAGCCACAGCGGGGGCTCCTACAATGAGCAGTTCTTC.

The chain joins TRBV6-2 or TRBV6-3 to TRBJ2-4, with D perhaps matching TRBD2 (7 bases). The CDR3 totals 12 residues. Trimming shortened V by 4 bases and J by 15 bases, and 16 bases separated the two germline ends. Germline CDR1 reads MNHEY; CDR2 reads SVGEGT. CDR3 region: CASSSGGPGAYF. In DNA form, the CDR3 reads TGTGCCAGCAGTTCCGGGGGGCCTGGCGCGTACTTC.

This clone was detected once. The rearrangement joins TRBV6-5 to TRBJ2-7; 8 bases align to TRBD1. With 5 bases clipped from V and 5 bases from J, the junction kept 5 bases outside the gene matches. Per germline, CDR1 MNHEY and CDR2 SVGAGI. The CDR3 contains 13 residues. The CDR3 reads CASSQDRAHEQYF. The CDR3 nucleotides are TGTGCCAGCAGTCAGGACAGGGCCCACGAGCAGTACTTC.

This chain uses TRBV4-3 with TRBJ1-2, with TRBD1 matching over 11 bases. V shed 0 bases, J shed 3 bases, and the junction held 6 bases outside the gene matches. Germline CDR1 reads LGHNA; CDR2 reads YSLEER. This CDR3 is 17 amino acids long. Written as DNA, the CDR3 is TGCGCCAGCAGCCAAGATCCGGACAGGGGGCGAGACTATGGCTACACCTTC. Protein product: CASSQDPDRGRDYGYTF.